This TCR beta chain appears in the sequencing data of a study of response to subunit inactivated influenza vaccine. As concerns this clonotype: Germline and junction disagree at one end, which may indicate a read error.

Germline V lookup: CDR1 SGHRS, CDR2 YFSETQ. This CDR3 is 14 amino acids long. Each CDR3 protein is one row after TCRdb ran MiXCR on the RT-PCR reads. The sample lists hundreds of thousands of distinct CDR3 sequences, over 9% occurring once. Separately, the same data were catalogued under a study of T cells expressing NK-cell markers. According to that study: The authors generated TCR beta cDNA through 5'RACE template switching with UMIs. Investigators obtained TCR beta repertoires from sorted CD3+CD56+NKG2C+, CD3+CD56+NKG2C- and CD3+CD56-NKG2C+ T cells. The study sequenced eight donors, seven HCMV-seropositive and one seronegative.

This clonotype was obtained from a man over 45 who received an inactivated influenza vaccine. The V gene is TRBV5-1, the J gene TRBJ1-1, with D hard to call. The sample was PBMCs from blood, taken on the day of vaccination. The CDR3 protein is CASRLDLQNTEAFF. CDR3 coding DNA: TGCGCCAGCAGATTGGACCTGCAGAACACTGAAGCTTTCTTT.